This TCR beta chain was sequenced during a study of T cells in Graves' hyperthyroidism and ophthalmopathy. Amplified TCR beta CDR3 regions derived from RNA transcripts. TCR CDR3 underwent first-round RT-PCR with the HTBI primer set. TCRdb fed the multiplex PCR reads into MiXCR, producing one record per CDR3 protein. The sample has under 400,000 distinct CDR3 sequences; approximately 14% are singletons. Patients were excluded because of uncontrolled infection, other autoimmune disease, pregnancy or lactation. Germline V gives CDR1 MNHNS, CDR2 SASEGT. The V end was cut by 6 bases, the J end by 4 bases, with 15 bases between. This CDR3 is built from 14 residues. This clonotype was seen ten or more times. Its specificity is not known. Regarding the study as a whole: Most expanded thyroid clonotypes above 0.001 recurred in blood.

The V call is TRBV6-1, the J call TRBJ1-2; maybe TRBD1 (6 bases). This sequence originates from a woman aged 55-70 years with Graves' hyperthyroidism. The specimen was blood. The DNA for the CDR3 is TGTGCCAGCAGCGAGAACAGGGTTTCCTATGGCTACACCTTC. Its translation is CASSENRVSYGYTF.